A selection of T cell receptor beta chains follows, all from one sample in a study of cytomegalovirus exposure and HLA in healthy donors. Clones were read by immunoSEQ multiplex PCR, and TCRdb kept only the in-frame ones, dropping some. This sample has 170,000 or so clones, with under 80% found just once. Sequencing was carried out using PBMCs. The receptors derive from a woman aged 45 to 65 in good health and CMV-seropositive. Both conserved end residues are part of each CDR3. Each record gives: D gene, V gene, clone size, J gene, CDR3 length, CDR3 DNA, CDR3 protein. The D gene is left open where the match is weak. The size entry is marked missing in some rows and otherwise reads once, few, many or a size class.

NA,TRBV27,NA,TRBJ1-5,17,TGTGCCAGCACCGCCCGGAGTCCCATGCGTAGCAATCAGCCCCAGCATTTT,CASTARSPMRSNQPQHF
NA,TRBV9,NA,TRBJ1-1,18,TGTGCCAGCAGCCGTCCAATCCCCGCGGGCCCCGGAAACACTGAAGCTTTCTTT,CASSRPIPAGPGNTEAFF
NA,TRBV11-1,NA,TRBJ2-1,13,TGTGCCAGCAGCGTGCGCCGGGGCAATGAGCAGTTCTTC,CASSVRRGNEQFF
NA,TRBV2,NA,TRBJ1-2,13,TGTGCCAGCAGTGAAGCGGAGGGGCGCGGCTACACCTTC,CASSEAEGRGYTF
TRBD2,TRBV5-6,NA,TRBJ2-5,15,TGTGCCAGCAGCGGGGGACTATTGGGGCAAGAGACCCAGTACTTC,CASSGGLLGQETQYF
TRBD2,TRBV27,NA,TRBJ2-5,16,TGTGCCAGCAGTTTAACTAGCGGGCCCTACCAAGAGACCCAGTACTTC,CASSLTSGPYQETQYF
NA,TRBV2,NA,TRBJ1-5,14,TGTGCCAGCAGTGAAAGGGAGTATAATCAGCCCCAGCATTTT,CASSEREYNQPQHF
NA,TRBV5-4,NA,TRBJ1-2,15,TGTGCCAGCAGGGCGGGTCTTAATTCAGACTATGGCTACACCTTC,CASRAGLNSDYGYTF
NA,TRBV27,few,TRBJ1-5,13,TGTGCCAGCAGTTCGTATAGCAATCAGCCCCAGCATTTT,CASSSYSNQPQHF
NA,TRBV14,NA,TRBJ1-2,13,TGTGCCAGCAGCCAAGGTCGGAACTATGGCTACACCTTC,CASSQGRNYGYTF
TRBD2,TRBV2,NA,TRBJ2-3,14,TGTGCCAGCACGGCGGGGGGGCTATCAGATACGCAGTATTTT,CASTAGGLSDTQYF
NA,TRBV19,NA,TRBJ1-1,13,TGTGCCAGTAGTATTGGTCAGGGCACTGAAGCTTTCTTT,CASSIGQGTEAFF
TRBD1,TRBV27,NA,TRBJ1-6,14,TGTGCCAGCACTGCCGGGACAGCTAATTCACCCCTCCACTTT,CASTAGTANSPLHF
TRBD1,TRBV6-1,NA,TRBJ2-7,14,TGTGCCAGCAGGGACAGGGGGCAGTCCTACGAGCAGTACTTC,CASRDRGQSYEQYF
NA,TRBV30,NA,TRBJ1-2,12,TGTGCCTGGAGTCGGCAGGAGGGTGGCTACACCTTC,CAWSRQEGGYTF
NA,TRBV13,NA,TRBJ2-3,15,TGTGCCAGCAGCTCCAGCGTTTCCAACACAGATACGCAGTATTTT,CASSSSVSNTDTQYF
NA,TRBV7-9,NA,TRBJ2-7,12,TGTGCCAGCACCCCGAGCTCCTACGAGCAGTACTTC,CASTPSSYEQYF
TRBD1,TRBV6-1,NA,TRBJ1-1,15,TGTGCCAGCAGTGGAGGGGCGGACAGGGGCAGCCCTCCTTTCTTT,CASSGGADRGSPPFF
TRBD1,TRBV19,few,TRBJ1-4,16,TGTGCCAGTAGTAAAACAGGGGGCCCGACTAATGAAAAACTGTTTTTT,CASSKTGGPTNEKLFF
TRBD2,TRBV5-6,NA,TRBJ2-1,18,TGTGCCAGCAGCTACCGGGCTAGCGGGGCTCTCTCCTACAATGAGCAGTTCTTC,CASSYRASGALSYNEQFF
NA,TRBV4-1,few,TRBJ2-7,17,TGCGCCAGCAGCCAAGAAGGGTTATGGGACACCTCCTACGAGCAGTACTTC,CASSQEGLWDTSYEQYF
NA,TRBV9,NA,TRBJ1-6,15,TGTGCCAGCAGCGTAGGAGTGGGGCCGGATTCACCCCTCCACTTT,CASSVGVGPDSPLHF
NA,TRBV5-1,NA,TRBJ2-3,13,TGCGCCAGCAGCTTGGGGAGGGCAGATACGCAGTATTTT,CASSLGRADTQYF
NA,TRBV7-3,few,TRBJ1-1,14,TGTGCCAGCAGCTTAAGCGGGATGGGCACTGAAGCTTTCTTT,CASSLSGMGTEAFF
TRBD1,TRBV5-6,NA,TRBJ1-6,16,TGTGCCAGCAGCTCCCGGGTGGGGACAGGGATTTCACCCCTCCACTTT,CASSSRVGTGISPLHF
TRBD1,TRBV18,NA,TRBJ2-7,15,TGTGCCAGCTCACCAGAGACAGGGGTGGTCAACGAGCAGTACTTC,CASSPETGVVNEQYF
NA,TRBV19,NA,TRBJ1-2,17,TGTGCCAGTAGTGAGATCCAGACCAGACAAAAGAACTATGGCTACACCTTC,CASSEIQTRQKNYGYTF
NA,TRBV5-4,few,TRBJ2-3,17,TGTGCCAGCACCCTTACTTTGGGTAGCACAAGCACAGATACGCAGTATTTT,CASTLTLGSTSTDTQYF
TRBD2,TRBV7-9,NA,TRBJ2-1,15,TGTTCCAGCAGCCCACGGCGGGGGGGCCCCAATGAGCAGTTCTTC,CSSSPRRGGPNEQFF
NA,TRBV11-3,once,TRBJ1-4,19,TGTGCCAGCCCTCTAGATTTGTTAACAGGGAAGGCAACTAATGAAAAACTGTTTTTT,CASPLDLLTGKATNEKLFF
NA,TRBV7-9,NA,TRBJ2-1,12,TGTGCCAGCAGCTTGAACAGTTCTCCAGGGCTCTTC,CASSLNSSPGLF
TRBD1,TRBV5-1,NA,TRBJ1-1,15,TGCGCCAGCAGCTCGGGACAGGGCAAGAACACTGAAGCTTTCTTT,CASSSGQGKNTEAFF
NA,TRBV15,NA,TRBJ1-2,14,TGTGCCACCAGCACAGGGGCTCTTTTCTATGGCTACACCTTC,CATSTGALFYGYTF
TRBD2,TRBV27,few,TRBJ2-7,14,TGTGCCAGCAGTTTAGGTAGCGGGGCCGGCGAGCAGTACTTC,CASSLGSGAGEQYF
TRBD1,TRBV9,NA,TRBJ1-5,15,TGTGCCAGCAGCGTGACAGGGGGGGAGGATCAGCCCCAGCATTTT,CASSVTGGEDQPQHF
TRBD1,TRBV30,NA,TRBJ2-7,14,TGTGCCTGGAGTGCCGGGACAGGGACATGGGAGCAGTACTTC,CAWSAGTGTWEQYF
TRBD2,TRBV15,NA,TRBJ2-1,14,TGTGCCACCAGAGGAGCTAGCGGCTACAATGAGCAGTTCTTC,CATRGASGYNEQFF
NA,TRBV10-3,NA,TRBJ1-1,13,TGTGCCATCAGTGAGTCGGAGTACACTGAAGCTTTCTTT,CAISESEYTEAFF
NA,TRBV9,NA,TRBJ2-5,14,TGTGCCAGCAGCGTAGGAACAGCTCAAGAGACCCAGTACTTC,CASSVGTAQETQYF
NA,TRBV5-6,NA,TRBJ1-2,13,TGTGCCAGCAACGGCGGGGAAGGCTATGGCTACACCTTC,CASNGGEGYGYTF
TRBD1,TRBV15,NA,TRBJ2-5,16,TGTGCCACCAGCAGAGATCACACAGAAGCAGGGGGGACCCAGTACTTC,CATSRDHTEAGGTQYF
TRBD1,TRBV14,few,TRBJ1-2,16,TGTGCCAGCAGCCACCAGGGGGCGAAAGGGTTGAATGGCTACACCTTC,CASSHQGAKGLNGYTF
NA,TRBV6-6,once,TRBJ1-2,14,TGTGCCAGCAGCCGCGTCTTAACAGGGAATGGCTACACCTTC,CASSRVLTGNGYTF
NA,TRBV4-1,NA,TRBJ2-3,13,TGCGCCAGCTTGGAGCCCAGCACAGATACGCAGTATTTT,CASLEPSTDTQYF
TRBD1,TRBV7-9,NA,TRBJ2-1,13,TGTGCCAGCAGCTTGGACAGGGAACCTGTGCAGTTCTTC,CASSLDREPVQFF
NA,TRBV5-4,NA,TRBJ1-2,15,TGTGCCAGCAGCTCTGGAGGGGGGGCGGGCTATGGCTACACCTTC,CASSSGGGAGYGYTF
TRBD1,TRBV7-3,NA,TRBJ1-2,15,TGTGCCAGCAGCTTAACCGGGCAGGGGGGCTATGGCTACACCTTC,CASSLTGQGGYGYTF
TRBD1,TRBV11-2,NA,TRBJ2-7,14,TGTGCCAGCAGCTTCGCGACAGGGCCCTACGAGCAGTACTTC,CASSFATGPYEQYF
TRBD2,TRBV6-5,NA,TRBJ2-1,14,TGTGCCAGCAGCCTAGCGGGGGCTGCGTATGAGCAGTTCTTC,CASSLAGAAYEQFF
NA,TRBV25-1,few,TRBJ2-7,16,TGTGCCAGCAGTGGACGCGGCGGACAAGGGTCCTACGAGCAGTACTTC,CASSGRGGQGSYEQYF
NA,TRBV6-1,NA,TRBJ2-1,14,TGTGCCAGCCGGCGGGGGCGTCCCGACAATGAGCAGTTCTTC,CASRRGRPDNEQFF
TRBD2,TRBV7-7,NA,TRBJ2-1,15,TGTGCCAGCAGCTTAGTAGCGGGGGGTTACAATGAGCAGTTCTTC,CASSLVAGGYNEQFF
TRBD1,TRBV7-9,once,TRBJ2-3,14,TGTGCCAGCAGCTACGGGACAGGCACAGATACGCAGTATTTT,CASSYGTGTDTQYF